A selection of T cell receptor beta chains follows, all from one sample in a study of vaccination and CD4 T cells after COVID-19. These receptors' targets are unknown. TCRdb reprocessed the PCR reads with MiXCR, giving one entry per CDR3 protein. The sample carries over 12,000 distinct CDR3 sequences, roughly 30% recorded once. Sequences were derived from CD4+ T cells from blood, cultured in vitro, sampled after SARS-CoV-2 vaccination. All receptors derive from a human donor who had recovered from COVID-19. CDR3s include the opening cysteine and the closing phenylalanine or tryptophan. The order of the fields is D gene, V gene, J gene, clone size, CDR3 DNA, CDR3 protein. A D gene is named only where the DNA matches it firmly. Rows may omit the clone size; those that give it use once, few, many or a size class.

>.|TRBV20-1|TRBJ2-3|medium-sized
TGCAGTGCTAGAGGGGGCGTATCGACCACAGATACGCAGTATTTT
CSARGGVSTTDTQYF
>.|TRBV28|TRBJ1-5|.
TGTGCCAGCAGTTCCAGGAGTCAGCCCCAGCATTTT
CASSSRSQPQHF
>.|TRBV20-1|TRBJ1-5|.
TGCAGTGCTAGAGGCAGGGCCAGCAATCAGCCCCAGCATTTT
CSARGRASNQPQHF
>.|TRBV19|TRBJ1-1|.
TGTGCCAGTAGTTTTGGCCGAATTAACACTGAAGCTTTCTTT
CASSFGRINTEAFF
>.|TRBV6-5|TRBJ2-3|.
TGTGCCAGCAGTTACGGATGGGCGGATACGCAGTATTTT
CASSYGWADTQYF
>.|TRBV30|TRBJ1-5|.
TGTGCCTGGAGTACCGGCATCCACTATCAGCCCCAGCATTTT
CAWSTGIHYQPQHF
>.|TRBV7-2|TRBJ2-5|few
TGTGCCAGCAGCTTAGGTGTCAACCTGGAGACCCAGTACTTC
CASSLGVNLETQYF
>.|TRBV28|TRBJ1-1|few
TGTGCCAGCAGTTTAATGCAGCCTGAAGCTTTCTTT
CASSLMQPEAFF
>.|TRBV24-1|TRBJ1-2|few
TGTGCCACCAGTGATAAATCGGAACCGAACTATGGCTACACCTTC
CATSDKSEPNYGYTF
>TRBD2|TRBV5-1|TRBJ2-1|.
TGCGCCAGCAGCTTGGTGGCGGGAGCCTACAATGAGCAGTTCTTC
CASSLVAGAYNEQFF
>TRBD1|TRBV4-3|TRBJ2-7|.
TGCGCCAGCAGCCACGCGACAGGGAACGAGCAGTACTTC
CASSHATGNEQYF
>.|TRBV7-9|TRBJ1-1|.
TGTGCCAGCAGCCCACTGGGAGGGGAAGCTTTCTTT
CASSPLGGEAFF
>TRBD2|TRBV4-3|TRBJ2-1|once
TGCGCCAGCAGCCAAGAAAGCGGGGTGCAGTTCTTC
CASSQESGVQFF
>TRBD1|TRBV7-9|TRBJ1-6|.
TGTGCCAGCAGCTCCGGGACAGGATTCTATAATTCACCCCTCCACTTT
CASSSGTGFYNSPLHF
>.|TRBV7-9|TRBJ1-1|few
TGTGCCAGCAGCCCCGGGACAAATGAAGCTTTCTTT
CASSPGTNEAFF
>.|TRBV28|TRBJ1-1|.
TGTGCCAGCAGTTTCCGCGGTCAAGCTTTCTTT
CASSFRGQAFF
>.|TRBV29-1|TRBJ2-7|.
TGCAGCGGGGTTTCGTCCTCCTACGAGCAGTACTTC
CSGVSSSYEQYF
>TRBD2|TRBV14|TRBJ2-2|few
TGTGCCAGCAGCCCCCTAGCGGGAGCCGGGACCGGGGAGCTGTTTTTT
CASSPLAGAGTGELFF
>.|TRBV7-9|TRBJ1-5|few
TGTGCCAGCAGCTTAAGGACCGGGGGGCCCCAGCATTTT
CASSLRTGGPQHF
>.|TRBV7-2|TRBJ2-5|.
TGTGCCAGCAGCTTAGTATGGGGGCAAGAGACCCAGTACTTC
CASSLVWGQETQYF
>.|TRBV6-5|TRBJ1-5|.
TGTGCCAGCAGTTACCTCCGGGACGGGCAGCCCCAGCATTTT
CASSYLRDGQPQHF
>.|TRBV5-6|TRBJ2-1|.
TGTGCCAGCAGGACCGCCGGGACCAGCAGGTACAATGAGCAGTTCTTC
CASRTAGTSRYNEQFF
>.|TRBV6-2/TRBV6-3|TRBJ1-4|.
TGTGCCAGCAGTCCTGGGACAACGCGACTGTTTTTT
CASSPGTTRLFF
>TRBD2|TRBV24-1|TRBJ2-1|few
TGTGCCACCAGTGACCCCCGGCTAGCGGGAGGGTACAATGAGCAGTTCTTC
CATSDPRLAGGYNEQFF
>.|TRBV7-9|TRBJ2-3|.
TGTGCCAGCAGCTTAGCGTCTCGAGGGAGCACAGATACGCAGTATTTT
CASSLASRGSTDTQYF
>.|TRBV12-2|TRBJ2-2|.
TGTGCAAGTCGCTTAGCGGGGGGATCGAACGGGAGCGCCGGGGAGCTGTTTTTT
CASRLAGGSNGSAGELFF
>TRBD2|TRBV6-1|TRBJ2-3|few
TGTACCGCCCCGGCAGTTAAGGCTCCCTCCTCCCTAGCGGGACGCACAGATACGCAGTATTTT
CTAPAVKAPSSLAGRTDTQYF